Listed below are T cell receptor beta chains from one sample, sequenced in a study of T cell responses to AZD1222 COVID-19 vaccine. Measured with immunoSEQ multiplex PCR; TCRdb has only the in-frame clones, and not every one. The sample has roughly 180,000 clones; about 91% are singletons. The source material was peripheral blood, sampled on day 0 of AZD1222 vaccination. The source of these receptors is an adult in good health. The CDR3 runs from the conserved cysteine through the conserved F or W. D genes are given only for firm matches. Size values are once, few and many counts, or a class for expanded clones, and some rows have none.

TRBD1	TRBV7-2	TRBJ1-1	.	CASSDDRGTEAFF	TGTGCCAGCAGCGATGACAGGGGCACTGAAGCTTTCTTT
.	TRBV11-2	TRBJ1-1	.	CASSPEVFRNTEAFF	TGTGCCAGCAGCCCAGAGGTGTTCAGGAACACTGAAGCTTTCTTT
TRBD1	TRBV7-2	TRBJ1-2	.	CASSLVVGTASLGGYTF	TGTGCCAGCAGCTTAGTGGTCGGGACAGCGTCGCTGGGTGGCTACACCTTC
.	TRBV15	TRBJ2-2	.	CATSRERGRSANTGELFF	TGTGCCACCAGCAGAGAGCGGGGGCGATCAGCGAACACCGGGGAGCTGTTTTTT
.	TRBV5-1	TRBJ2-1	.	CASSLDSSSSYNEQFF	TGCGCCAGCAGCCTCGACAGCAGTAGCTCCTACAATGAGCAGTTCTTC
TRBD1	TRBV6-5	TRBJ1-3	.	CASSYSTGARGNTIYF	TGTGCCAGCAGTTACTCGACAGGGGCGCGTGGAAACACCATATATTTT
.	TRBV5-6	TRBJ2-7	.	CASSLGALGPYEQYF	TGTGCCAGCAGCTTGGGGGCCCTCGGACCCTACGAGCAGTACTTC
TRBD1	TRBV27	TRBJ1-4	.	CASSLFQGGEKLFF	TGTGCCAGCAGTTTATTTCAGGGGGGAGAAAAACTGTTTTTT
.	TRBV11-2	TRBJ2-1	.	CASRRHGDIYNEQFF	TGTGCCAGCAGACGTCACGGGGACATTTACAATGAGCAGTTCTTC
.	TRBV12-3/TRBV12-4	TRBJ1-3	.	CASNSDPGNTIYF	TGTGCCAGCAACTCGGACCCGGGAAACACCATATATTTT
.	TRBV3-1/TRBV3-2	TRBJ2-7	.	CASAEKPWDSYEQYF	TGTGCCAGCGCCGAGAAGCCCTGGGACTCCTACGAGCAGTACTTC
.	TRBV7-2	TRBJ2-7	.	CASSTSFVEQYF	TGTGCCAGCAGCACCTCCTTTGTTGAGCAGTACTTC
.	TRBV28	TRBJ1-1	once	CASSPGAGAFF	TGTGCCAGCAGTCCCGGTGCCGGTGCTTTCTTT
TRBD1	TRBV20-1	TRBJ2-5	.	CSARSPGGANF	TGCAGTGCTAGATCGCCAGGGGGAGCCAACTTC
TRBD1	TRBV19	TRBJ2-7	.	CASSIRDRMYEQYF	TGTGCCAGTAGTATCCGGGACAGGATGTACGAGCAGTACTTC
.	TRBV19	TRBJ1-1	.	CAISPFGGNTEAFF	TGTGCCATAAGCCCCTTCGGAGGGAACACTGAAGCTTTCTTT